Below, 19 T cell receptor beta chains from the same sample are listed, as sequenced in a study of long-term antiretroviral therapy in people with HIV. The assay used was immunoSEQ (version v3.0), run at survey level. Produced via immunoSEQ multiplex PCR; TCRdb's table is partial and in-frame only. The sample gives roughly 21,000 clones, around 90% of which show up once; around 8.4% is in the top ten. Sequenced here: unsorted PBMCs, sampled 0.2 years before starting antiretroviral therapy. These TCRs come from a man younger than 35 with HIV.

This clone came up once. V usage is TRBV4-2 and J usage is TRBJ1-5, with D possibly being TRBD1 (5 bases). Germline V gene data show CDR1 as LGHNA and CDR2 as YNFKEQ. The CDR3 contains 13 residues. With 0 bases removed from V and 8 bases from J, the gap between germline ends came to 8 bases. CDR3 sequence reads: CASSQDGGEPQHF. CDR3 DNA sequence: TGTGCCAGCAGCCAAGATGGGGGTGAGCCCCAGCATTTT.

This chain uses TRBV6-1 with TRBJ2-1; a possible D gene is TRBD2 (6 bases). Germline V CDR1 and CDR2: MNHNS, SASEGT. Trimming stripped 0 bases from V and 10 bases from J, with 13 bases between. The CDR3 spans 14 residues. Here the CDR3 DNA reads TGTGCCAGCAGTGAAGCGCTGGGGAGGCGGGAGCAGTTCTTC. Encoded protein: CASSEALGRREQFF.

The chain links TRBV29-1 to TRBJ1-4; D is ambiguous. CDR1 is SQVTM, CDR2 ANQGSEA, per germline. Trimming took 7 bases from V and 8 from J, leaving 17 bases between them. The CDR3 is 13 residues long. In DNA, the CDR3 is TGCAGCGGATCCGGGCCGCGGGGAGAAAAACTGTTTTTT. It translates to CSGSGPRGEKLFF.

The chain links TRBV4-3 to TRBJ2-1; 14 nucleotides match TRBD2. V shed 3 bases, J shed 4 bases, and the junction held 8 bases outside the gene matches. From germline, CDR1 is LGHNA and CDR2 YSLEER. The CDR3 sequence is 18 residues long. The CDR3 region has the DNA TGCGCCAGCAGCCAGGACGGACTAGCGGGGGGTTGGTACAATGAGCAGTTCTTC. Its translation: CASSQDGLAGGWYNEQFF.

The CDR3 spells CASNPGPGSNTGELFF. The CDR3 DNA reads TGCGCCAGTAATCCAGGGCCAGGATCGAACACCGGGGAGCTGTTTTTT. The J gene is TRBJ2-2, the V gene TRBV4-1, with D possibly TRBD1 on 5 matching bases. CDR1 and CDR2 (germline): MGHRA, YSYEKL. V was pared by 9 bases and J by 0 bases, with 17 bases between. This CDR3 region has 16 residues.

The chain links TRBV4-1 to TRBJ2-7; 7 bases map to TRBD1. This CDR3 has 14 amino acids. The V gene's germline CDR1 is MGHRA and CDR2 YSYEKL. J gave up 1 base and V 0 bases, and 0 bases lay outside the gene matches. CDR3 sequence reads: CASSQDRGSYEQYF. The CDR3 bases are TGCGCCAGCAGCCAAGACAGGGGGTCCTACGAGCAGTACTTC.

Only a few counts were recorded for this clone. V and J are TRBV4-1 and TRBJ1-2; D call uncertain. Trimming pared 1 base from V and 6 bases from J, leaving 12 bases between. The CDR3 is 14 residues long. In germline, CDR1 is MGHRA, CDR2 YSYEKL. The CDR3 reads CASSQGNLGNGYTF. CDR3 DNA sequence: TGCGCCAGCAGCCAAGGGAACTTGGGAAATGGCTACACCTTC.

This chain joins TRBV29-1 and TRBJ1-1; 9 bases agree with TRBD1. The CDR3 consists of 12 residues. V lost 4 bases to trimming and J lost 4 bases; unmatched junction nucleotides: 1. Looked up from germline, CDR1 is SQVTM and CDR2 is ANQGSEA. CDR3 loop: CSVGTGATEAFF. CDR3 sequence (DNA): TGCAGCGTTGGGACAGGGGCCACTGAAGCTTTCTTT.

V and J are TRBV5-1 and TRBJ2-3; 8 nucleotides align to TRBD1. CDR1 is SGHRS, CDR2 YFSETQ, per germline. The CDR3 runs to 15 residues. Losses at the gene ends were 7 bases for V and 3 bases for J; bases not matched to a gene: 10. CDR3 loop: CASSLQGGLTDTQYF. The CDR3, as DNA: TGCGCCAGCTCCCTACAGGGGGGTTTGACAGATACGCAGTATTTT.

The chain combines TRBV18 with TRBJ2-5; the D gene is possibly TRBD2 (6 bases). Trimming took 2 bases from V and 4 from J, leaving 11 bases between them. Germline loops: CDR1 KGHSH, CDR2 LQKENI. This CDR3 has 14 residues. In DNA, the CDR3 is TGTGCCAGCTCACCAACCCGCGGGGCAGAGACCCAGTACTTC. Translated, it gives CASSPTRGAETQYF.

This clone was found a few times. In nucleotides, the CDR3 is TGTGCCAGCAGAAGCACACCTGGACAGGGCCAAGAGACCCAGTACTTC. Translated, it gives CASRSTPGQGQETQYF. This chain uses TRBV6-6 with TRBJ2-5; 8 bases match TRBD1. Germline CDR1 reads MNHNY; CDR2 reads SVGAGI (reference sequence). Losses at the gene ends were 6 bases for V and 1 base for J; bases not matched to a gene: 10. This CDR3 has 16 residues.

The chain links TRBV2 to TRBJ1-5, with D perhaps TRBD1 (6 bases). The CDR3 covers 16 residues. The germline gives CDR1 SNHLY, CDR2 FYNNEI. Trimming cost V 2 bases and J 5 bases, with 16 bases left between them. CDR3 region: CASSENLDRWDQPQHF. The DNA for the CDR3 is TGTGCCAGCAGTGAAAATTTAGACAGGTGGGATCAGCCCCAGCATTTT.

The chain joins TRBV5-1 to TRBJ1-1, with TRBD1 as a possible D gene (5 bases). The CDR3 totals 14 residues. The ends were cut back, 0 bases at V and 4 bases at J, with 10 bases in the middle. In germline, CDR1 is SGHRS, CDR2 YFSETQ. In DNA, the CDR3 is TGCGCCAGCAGCTTGGTTCTGGGACCCACTGAAGCTTTCTTT. As protein: CASSLVLGPTEAFF.

The chain carries TRBV18 and TRBJ1-1; D perhaps matches TRBD1 (5 bases). The CDR3 extends over 16 amino acids. CDR1 is KGHSH and CDR2 is LQKENI in the germline V gene. Trimming left V 0 bases short and J 6 bases short, with 17 bases between. The CDR3, as DNA: TGTGCCAGCTCACCACCGCGGGGGTGGGGGTACGCTGAAGCTTTCTTT. Translated: CASSPPRGWGYAEAFF.

The genes are TRBV2 and TRBJ1-2; D is ambiguous. V dropped 8 bases and J dropped 5 bases, with 6 bases sitting between them. Germline CDR1 SNHLY, CDR2 FYNNEI. The CDR3 totals 10 residues. This CDR3 is CASYVYGYTF. CDR3 nucleotide sequence: TGTGCCAGCTATGTGTATGGCTACACCTTC.

V gene TRBV27 combines with J gene TRBJ2-5; TRBD1 or TRBD2 may be the D gene (5 bases each). The CDR3 has 14 residues. The V gene's germline CDR1 is MNHEY and CDR2 SMNVEV (reference sequence). V was pared by 0 bases and J by 2 bases, with 7 bases between. The CDR3 spells CASSLSWGQETQYF. CDR3 nucleotide sequence: TGTGCCAGCAGTTTATCGTGGGGGCAAGAGACCCAGTACTTC.

This rearrangement joins TRBV29-1 to TRBJ2-3; D is ambiguous. The germline V and J ends were trimmed by 6 bases and 5 bases, with 12 bases remaining between them. The CDR3 sequence is 12 residues long. Germline loops: CDR1 SQVTM, CDR2 ANQGSEA. CDR3 sequence reads: CSVATKIDTQYF. The CDR3 coding sequence is TGCAGCGTCGCCACCAAGATAGATACGCAGTATTTT.

The V call is TRBV7-2, the J call TRBJ2-1; D is perhaps TRBD2 (6 bases). This CDR3 comprises 15 residues. Trimming took 5 bases from V and 2 from J, leaving 13 bases between them. Germline V CDR1 and CDR2: SGHTA, FQGNSA. The CDR3 is CASSQLAYTYNEQFF. The CDR3 DNA sequence: TGTGCCAGCAGCCAACTAGCTTACACCTACAATGAGCAGTTCTTC.

This chain connects TRBV11-2 to TRBJ2-1; TRBD2 matches 12 bases. This CDR3 comprises 17 residues. In germline, CDR1 is SGHAT, CDR2 FQNNGV. V trimming: 5 bases; J trimming: 5 bases; junction bases outside the gene matches: 10. The CDR3 coding sequence is TGTGCCAGCAGCCCAGAAAAACTAGCGGGGGGAGACAATGAGCAGTTCTTC. This translates into CASSPEKLAGGDNEQFF.